This T cell receptor (beta chain) originates from a study of OX40 agonist ivuxolimab in advanced cancers. Study information: Ivuxolimab is an agonistic anti-OX40 (CD134) antibody, and patients were treated with it. Head and neck, renal cell, melanoma or hepatocellular carcinoma were the cancers that dose-escalation patients had.

The CDR3 runs to 13 residues. J was trimmed by 5 bases and V by 4 bases; bases with no gene match: 4. Germline lookup yields CDR1 SGHVS and CDR2 FNYEAQ. TCRdb's table, derived via immunoSEQ multiplex PCR, lists solely in-frame clones and lacks some. Of about 52,000 clones in the sample, approximately 90% were seen once. Blood samples were obtained at baseline, cycle 4 day 1, and cycle 7 day 1. Points on this clone: The antigen remains unidentified.

Regarding the study as a whole: In general, CD8+ T cells held more expanded clones than CD4+ did, on average.

The J gene is TRBJ1-2, the V gene TRBV7-6, with 7 bases that match TRBD1. The receptor's source is an adult with an advanced solid tumor such as melanoma, head and neck, liver or kidney cancer. Sequenced here: CD4+ or CD8+ T cells sorted from blood, sampled in a trial of the OX40 agonist ivuxolimab. This chain's CDR3 is CASSSTGDYGYTF. DNA of the CDR3: TGTGCCAGCAGCTCTACAGGGGATTATGGCTACACCTTC. The entire variable domain, with the rest obtained from reference TRBV7-6 and TRBJ1-2, is as follows: GAGVSQSPRYKVTKRGQDVALRCDPISGHVSLYWYRQALGQGPEFLTYFNYEAQQDKSGLPNDRFSAERPEGSISTLTIQRTEQRDSAMYRCASSSTGDYGYTFGSGTRLTVV.